This TCR beta chain was captured by sequencing in a study of identical twins. Study-level findings and limits: The abundant beta clonotypes from cord blood had fewer insertions, and memory repertoires had none of this.

Template switching introduced a universal primer site, and the cDNA bore unique molecular identifiers. TCRdb reprocessed the 5' RACE reads via MiXCR and lists one record per CDR3 protein. The sample lists around 1.7 million distinct CDR3 sequences, roughly a third occurring once. Germline CDR1 reads DFQATT; CDR2 reads SNEGSKA (reference sequence). The CDR3 length is 12 residues. This clonotype was found a few times. Its antigen is unknown. The sample comprised cord blood. The sequence was obtained from a newborn girl in good health. V is TRBV20-1 and J is TRBJ2-1; tentative D call: TRBD2 (6 bases). The DNA of the CDR3 is TGCAGAGCGGGCTGGGGGTACAATGAGCAGTTCTTC. Its translation: CRAGWGYNEQFF.